The T cell receptor (beta chain) under discussion was sequenced for a study of blood T cells in healthy people across ages. A second PCR, run for roughly 7 to 11 cycles, used a sample-barcoded 5' primer plus a J-beta primer mix. Researchers report that a template-switch adaptor with 12 random nucleotides tagged each cDNA molecule. TCRdb reanalysed the 5' RACE reads using MiXCR and keeps one entry per CDR3 protein. This table holds over 1,500,000 distinct CDR3 sequences, around 48% found once. Germline loops: CDR1 SEHNR, CDR2 FQNEAQ (reference sequence). The CDR3 is 14 amino acids. The V end lost 5 bases, the J end lost 3 bases, and 13 bases lay between the germline ends.

The rearrangement uses TRBV7-9 and TRBJ1-1; D might be TRBD1 (5 bases). This TCR was sampled from a middle-aged woman in good health. The sequencing input was blood. CDR3 DNA sequence: TGTGCCAGCAGCGTTCCGCGGGGACACACTGAAGCTTTCTTT. The encoded protein is CASSVPRGHTEAFF.